Below, 16 T cell receptor beta chains from the same sample are listed, as sequenced in a study of T cell responses to AZD1222 COVID-19 vaccine. Repertoires were generated with immunoSEQ multiplex PCR, while TCRdb's copy carries only in-frame clones and drops some. The repertoire holds around 130,000 clones, with roughly 93% as singletons. The sequencing used peripheral blood, collected on day 0 of AZD1222 vaccination. The receptor source for this set is an adult in good health.

The rearrangement joins TRBV28 to TRBJ1-4; D is uncertain. This CDR3 has 13 residues. Deletions cut 9 bases from V and 10 bases from J, with 18 bases between. In germline, CDR1 is MDHEN, CDR2 SYDVKM. The CDR3 spells CASRQSVSGKLFF. The CDR3 bases are TGTGCCAGTCGACAAAGTGTATCGGGAAAACTGTTTTTT.

V and J are TRBV14 and TRBJ1-1; D gene unclear. V was clipped by 2 bases and J by 5 bases, with 12 bases between them. CDR1 is SGHDN, CDR2 FVKESK, per germline. The CDR3 has 14 residues. The CDR3 loop reads CASSQPGDWTEAFF. The CDR3 nucleotides are TGTGCCAGCAGCCAACCCGGCGACTGGACTGAAGCTTTCTTT.

CDR3 amino acids: CAWSRAANEKLFF. The DNA for the CDR3 is TGTGCCTGGAGCCGCGCGGCTAATGAAAAACTGTTTTTT. V gene TRBV30 combines with J gene TRBJ1-4; D uncertain. V lost 3 bases, J lost 3 bases, and 8 bases lay in between. The CDR3 runs to 13 residues. In germline, CDR1 is GTSNPN, CDR2 SVGIG (reference sequence).

This clone was seen a single time. The chain couples TRBV10-3 to TRBJ2-1; D ambiguous. Germline-derived CDR1 and CDR2 are ENHRY and SYGVKD. The CDR3 extends over 12 amino acids. With 10 bases removed from V and 1 base from J, the gap between germline ends came to 8 bases. As DNA, the CDR3 is TGTGCCACGCGATCGTCCTACAATGAGCAGTTCTTC. Encoded protein: CATRSSYNEQFF.

This clone came up once. This chain connects TRBV6-5 to TRBJ1-2, with unresolved D. V shed 0 bases and J shed 7 bases, with 9 bases lying between them. Germline V gene lookup returns CDR1 MNHEY and CDR2 SVGAGI. The CDR3 has 13 residues. CDR3: CASSYSVASGYTF. The CDR3 DNA reads as TGTGCCAGCAGTTACTCCGTCGCCAGTGGCTACACCTTC.

The chain is built from TRBV11-3 and TRBJ2-7, with TRBD2 as a possible D gene (5 bases). V lost 0 bases and J 5 bases, leaving 8 bases between the germline ends. Germline loops: CDR1 SGHNT, CDR2 YENEEA. CDR3 length: 13 residues. The CDR3 DNA is TGTGCCAGCAGCTTAGAAGAGGAGGACGAGCAGTACTTC. Translated: CASSLEEEDEQYF.

The chain links TRBV7-9 to TRBJ2-3; weak D call: TRBD2 (5 bases). V was cut by 6 bases and J by 5 bases, with 15 bases left in between. The CDR3 is 14 residues long. The germline V gene encodes CDR1 SEHNR and CDR2 FQNEAQ (reference sequence). CDR3 DNA: TGTGCCAGCAGTTCTCGACCGGCGGGAGATACGCAGTATTTT. It is translated as CASSSRPAGDTQYF.

The chain links TRBV28 to TRBJ2-7; the D call may be TRBD1 or TRBD2 (5 bases each). Germline V CDR1 and CDR2: MDHEN, SYDVKM. CDR3 length: 15 amino acids. V lost 7 bases and J lost 1, with 17 bases in between. This chain's CDR3 is CASKREGTWSYEQYF. In DNA, the CDR3 is TGTGCCAGCAAGAGAGAAGGGACGTGGTCCTACGAGCAGTACTTC.

The chain is built from TRBV28 and TRBJ2-2, with a weak D call TRBD2 (5 bases). Germline values: CDR1 MDHEN, CDR2 SYDVKM. V shed 8 bases and J shed 2 bases, with 18 bases lying between them. The length of the CDR3 is 16 residues. CDR3 nucleotide sequence: TGTGCCAGCGCCTCTGGACGGACTCGTAACACCGGGGAGCTGTTTTTT. Protein: CASASGRTRNTGELFF.

The table lists this clone with a count of one. This chain links TRBV6-1 with TRBJ1-6; D is unclear. This CDR3 contains 13 residues. CDR1 and CDR2 (germline): MNHNS, SASEGT. V was clipped by 2 bases and J by 11 bases, with 10 bases between them. CDR3 region: CASSESGRPPLHF. Here the CDR3 DNA reads TGTGCCAGCAGTGAAAGTGGGAGGCCACCCCTCCACTTT.

V usage is TRBV7-6 and J usage is TRBJ2-6; D is unresolved. Germline CDR1 and CDR2: SGHVS and FNYEAQ. The CDR3 contains 13 residues. V lost 3 bases, J lost 4 bases, and 4 bases lay in between. CDR3 residues: CASSFSGANVLTF. CDR3 nucleotides: TGTGCCAGCAGCTTTTCCGGGGCCAACGTCCTGACTTTC.

This clone was observed a single time. This chain joins TRBV14 and TRBJ2-7; TRBD2 matches at 10 bases. This CDR3 spans 15 amino acids. Per germline, CDR1 SGHDN and CDR2 FVKESK. V shed 5 bases, J shed 0 bases, and the junction held 4 bases outside the gene matches. This chain's CDR3 is CASSKTSGHSYEQYF. The CDR3 DNA reads TGTGCCAGCAGCAAGACTAGCGGGCACTCCTACGAGCAGTACTTC.

The chain employs TRBV28 and TRBJ1-6; no reliable D call. From germline, CDR1 is MDHEN and CDR2 SYDVKM. The CDR3 totals 14 residues. Between the trimmed V and J ends, which lost 6 bases and 11 bases, there was a span of 17 bases. As DNA, the CDR3 is TGTGCCAGCAGCCCCTACACGAGGAGTACACCCCTCCACTTT. Translation: CASSPYTRSTPLHF.

The chain employs TRBV6-2 or TRBV6-3 and TRBJ2-1; 14 nucleotides line up with TRBD2. This CDR3 region has 15 residues. The J segment lost 6 bases and the V segment lost 6 bases, leaving 4 bases of the junction unmatched. Per germline, CDR1 MNHEY and CDR2 SVGEGT. The CDR3 DNA reads TGTGCCAGCAGCCGCGGGACTAGCGGGAGCAATGAGCAGTTCTTC. As protein: CASSRGTSGSNEQFF.

CDR3 in DNA: TGCGCCAGCAGCCAAGAATGGAGCAGACTTACGGGTGGCTACACCTTC. Its translation: CASSQEWSRLTGGYTF. The chain couples TRBV4-3 to TRBJ1-2; D call uncertain. Germline V gene data show CDR1 as LGHNA and CDR2 as YSLEER. This CDR3 is built from 16 residues. Trimming left V 0 bases short and J 7 bases short, with 18 bases between.

V usage is TRBV9 and J usage is TRBJ2-1; possible D gene TRBD2, 7 bases. Germline V gene lookup returns CDR1 SGDLS and CDR2 YYNGEE. The ends were cut back, 2 bases at V and 1 base at J, with 28 bases in the middle. The CDR3 is made up of 21 amino acids. DNA for the CDR3: TGTGCCAGCAGCGTCTCCCTTCTTTCTAGGTCCGGGGGGCGATCCTACAATGAGCAGTTCTTC. Its translation: CASSVSLLSRSGGRSYNEQFF.